In this sample, the clone carrying this T cell receptor beta chain turned up once. What it binds is unknown. This specimen belongs to a study of PD-1 blockade in mismatch repair-deficient tumors. The wider study: Patients had some twelve mismatch repair-deficient cancer types, all previously treated and progressing. Study conclusions and caveats: Rapid post-treatment expansion, then contraction, generally preceding radiologic response, marked tumor-resident clones.

All patients were mismatch repair deficient, assessed by either PCR or immunohistochemistry. This table comes from immunoSEQ multiplex PCR, and its TCRdb copy is limited to in-frame clones, with some not included. Of approximately 50,000 clones in the sample, roughly three quarters were seen once. The ends lost 6 bases at V and 5 bases at J; junction bases unmatched: 8. Germline CDR1 SEHNR, CDR2 FQNEAQ (reference sequence). The CDR3 length is 15 residues. This sequence joins TRBV7-9 and TRBJ1-1, with TRBD1 identical over 11 bases. This TCR came from an adult with mismatch repair-deficient cancer. The sample was peripheral blood, taken 4 weeks after starting pembrolizumab. In DNA, the CDR3 is TGTGCCAGCAGATTAATCGGACAGGGGGCAACTGAAGCTTTCTTT. Amino acid sequence: CASRLIGQGATEAFF.